This TCR beta chain originates from a study of cytomegalovirus exposure and HLA in healthy donors. Background on the study: Early on, a data release was issued that held tens of millions of unique TCRs from HLA-typed donors. General study points: Later findings reportedly placed an Asian-associated ancestry cluster below the 666-donor mean for N-insertions. Most TCR sequences proved rare, with some public TCRs found in many donors.

In regard to this clone: Antigen specificity is unknown.

Donors were ostensibly healthy at sampling, although undocumented immune exposures were probable. In the PCR, 60 Vbeta and 13 Jbeta primers were used. The assay was immunoSEQ multiplex PCR, and TCRdb's table has in-frame clones only and misses some. The sample has about 120,000 clones, about 10% seen once. The CDR3 runs to 14 residues. The V gene's germline CDR1 is KGHSH and CDR2 LQKENI. Trimming removed 1 base at V and 0 bases at J, with 6 bases between. The chain joins TRBV18 to TRBJ1-1; D uncertain. This TCR derives from a woman between 18 and 29 years old in good health and CMV-seropositive. Sequenced: PBMCs. The CDR3 loop reads CASSPQPMNTEAFF. In DNA form, the CDR3 reads TGTGCCAGCTCACCACAGCCTATGAACACTGAAGCTTTCTTT.